This passage covers 20 T cell receptor beta chains from one sample sequenced in a study of regulatory T cells in long-lasting Graves disease. TCR beta libraries were built with iRepertoire HTBI primers and Arm-PCR of CDR3 regions. TCRdb re-analysed the multiplex PCR reads in MiXCR, keeping a single row per CDR3 protein. There are a few hundred thousand distinct CDR3 sequences in the sample; roughly 22% occur only once, and under 15% lies in the top ten. Described time point: persistent/refractory GD, antithyroid drugs over 5 years with positive TRAb. TCR sequences were obtained from RNA taken from PBMCs. The specimen was peripheral blood mononuclear cells (PBMCs), collected when the disease was refractory, from a patient treated with antithyroid drugs. The receptors come from a female donor with Graves disease.

The J gene is TRBJ1-1, the V gene TRBV5-6, with 7 bases identical to TRBD1. The CDR3 sequence is 14 residues long. Trimming removed 4 bases from V and 4 bases from J; junction bases left unmatched: 7. Per germline, CDR1 SGHDT and CDR2 YYEEEE. CDR3 bases: TGTGCCAGCAGCCCCGGCAACAGGGGCACTGAAGCTTTCTTT. As protein: CASSPGNRGTEAFF.

The table lists this clonotype with many counts. The chain employs TRBV20-1 and TRBJ1-2, with D maybe TRBD1 (6 bases). Looked up from germline, CDR1 is DFQATT and CDR2 is SNEGSKA (reference sequence). V lost 5 bases and J lost 0, with 10 bases in between. This CDR3 contains 13 residues. This CDR3 is CSAGQLTNYGYTF. CDR3 nucleotides: TGCAGTGCTGGACAGCTAACTAACTATGGCTACACCTTC.

This clonotype was detected many times. CDR3 protein: CASSRLAGYGTGELFF. The CDR3 nucleotides read TGTGCCAGCAGCCGATTAGCGGGATACGGCACCGGGGAGCTGTTTTTT. This rearrangement joins TRBV11-2 to TRBJ2-2, with 8 bases that match TRBD2. The CDR3 contains 16 residues. Trimming at V came to 5 bases and at J to 4 bases, leaving 9 bases not matched to a gene. Germline-derived CDR1 and CDR2 are SGHAT and FQNNGV.

Comment on this clonotype: The CDR3 end shows no conserved phenylalanine or tryptophan, and so a read error is likely. The rearrangement links TRBV2 to TRBJ1-2, with D unresolved. V gave up 7 bases and J gave up 4 bases, with 19 bases separating them. Germline V gene lookup returns CDR1 SNHLY and CDR2 FYNNEI. CDR3 size: 15 residues. The CDR3 nucleotides read TGTGCCAGCACTTCCGTTCGACGGGTGCCCTATGGCTACACCTCC. Translation gives CASTSVRRVPYGYTS.

The chain uses TRBV2 and TRBJ2-3, with D unresolved. The CDR3 spans 16 residues. Trimming left V 5 bases short and J 2 bases short, with 17 bases between. Germline V lookup: CDR1 SNHLY, CDR2 FYNNEI. Here the CDR3 reads CASSNSGPRITDTQYF. Written as DNA, the CDR3 is TGTGCCAGCAGTAACTCCGGACCCCGGATCACAGATACGCAGTATTTT. Supplemented by reference TRBV2 and TRBJ2-3, the full variable domain reads EPEVTQTPSHQVTQMGQEVILRCVPISNHLYFYWYRQILGQKVEFLVSFYNNEISEKSEIFDDQFSVERPDGSNFTLKIRSTKLEDSAMYFCASSNSGPRITDTQYFGPGTRLTVL.

This rearrangement joins TRBV7-2 to TRBJ2-5, with TRBD1 matching 11 bases. The CDR3 is 16 amino acids. V dropped 8 bases and J dropped 11; count of bases not matched to a gene: 19. Germline values: CDR1 SGHTA, CDR2 FQGNSA. The CDR3: CASGPDRGLSAPTQYF. Here the CDR3 DNA reads TGTGCCAGCGGCCCGGACAGGGGGCTTTCGGCCCCGACACAGTACTTC.

The chain has TRBV12-3 or TRBV12-4 and TRBJ2-7, with 7 positions matching TRBD2. This CDR3 has 15 residues. V lost 5 bases to trimming and J lost 3 bases; unmatched junction nucleotides: 10. CDR3 residues: CASSARGTTVYEQYF. CDR3 DNA sequence: TGTGCCAGCAGTGCGCGCGGGACTACAGTCTACGAGCAGTACTTC.

The chain joins TRBV5-1 to TRBJ2-5; 10 positions match TRBD1. The end of the DNA fits TRBJ2-1 better, so the J call may be wrong. This CDR3 comprises 17 residues. From germline, CDR1 is SGHRS and CDR2 YFSETQ. DNA for the CDR3: TGCGCCAGCAGCTTTGGGGACAGGGGACCCAACTCCTACGAGCAGTTCTTC. This gives the protein CASSFGDRGPNSYEQFF.

The rearrangement uses TRBV6-4 and TRBJ1-2; 9 bases agree with TRBD1. V lost 5 bases to trimming and J lost 1 base; unmatched junction nucleotides: 11. This CDR3 comprises 17 residues. Germline V lookup: CDR1 MRHNA, CDR2 SNTAGT. In nucleotides, the CDR3 is TGTGCCAGCAGTCCCACCGGTACAGGGGGCTTTAACTATGGCTACACCTTC. It specifies CASSPTGTGGFNYGYTF.

The sample holds many counts of this clonotype. The chain uses TRBV28 and TRBJ2-7, with a tentative D call TRBD1 (5 bases). The CDR3 totals 14 residues. Trimming took off 5 bases at V and 7 bases at J, with 18 bases between the two ends. Germline CDR1 and CDR2: MDHEN and SYDVKM. The CDR3 sequence is CASSPHRNLREQYF. The CDR3 region has the DNA TGTGCCAGCAGTCCACACAGGAATCTACGGGAGCAGTACTTC.

This clonotype was counted ten times or more. The chain recombines TRBV19 with TRBJ1-2; possibly TRBD1 for D (6 bases). With 3 bases removed from V and 5 bases from J, the gap between germline ends came to 10 bases. CDR1 and CDR2 (germline): LNHDA, SQIVND (reference sequence). The CDR3 is made up of 13 amino acids. CDR3 protein: CASSMDSTYGYTF. Written as DNA, the CDR3 is TGTGCCAGTAGTATGGACAGCACTTATGGCTACACCTTC.

On this clonotype: This may be a read error: a much more frequent sequence differs by one nucleotide. V and J are TRBV28 and TRBJ2-2; 9 bases align to TRBD2. The CDR3 consists of 16 residues. The germline V gene encodes CDR1 MDHEN and CDR2 SYDVKM. The CDR3 nucleotides are TGTGCCAGCAGTCTCCTAGCGGGGCCGAACACCAGGGAGCTGTTTTTT. Translation: CASSLLAGPNTRELFF.

This clonotype was observed many times. This sequence joins TRBV7-2 and TRBJ2-5; no firm D call. This CDR3 region has 12 residues. V lost 2 bases and J 3 bases, leaving 4 bases between the germline ends. CDR1 is SGHTA, CDR2 FQGNSA, per germline. The CDR3 protein is CASSLSEETQYF. CDR3 coding DNA: TGTGCCAGCAGCTTAAGTGAAGAGACCCAGTACTTC.

In this sample, this clonotype turned up a few times. The rearrangement uses TRBV6-1 and TRBJ2-7; no reliable D call. The CDR3 is made up of 12 amino acids. Germline lookup yields CDR1 MNHNS and CDR2 SASEGT. V was trimmed by 3 bases and J by 3 bases, leaving 6 bases between them. The CDR3: CASSERLYEQYF. The CDR3 region has the DNA TGTGCCAGCAGTGAGCGGCTCTACGAGCAGTACTTC.

On this clonotype itself: A read error may account for a junction end that differs from germline. The chain employs TRBV20-1 and TRBJ1-1; a possible D gene is TRBD1 (5 bases). The CDR3 is made up of 13 amino acids. From germline, CDR1 is DFQATT and CDR2 SNEGSKA (reference sequence). The CDR3 sequence: CGASRDGNTEAFF. The CDR3 coding sequence is TGCGGTGCTAGCCGGGACGGAAACACCGAAGCTTTCTTT.

This clonotype was recorded at least ten times. DNA for the CDR3: TGTGCCAGCAATCCATACAGGGAAAATGCGGCCTACGAGCAGTACTTC. Translated, it gives CASNPYRENAAYEQYF. The rearrangement uses TRBV12-3 or TRBV12-4 and TRBJ2-7; possibly TRBD1 for D (6 bases). The V and J ends lost 7 bases and 2 bases respectively, with 21 bases between them. CDR3 length equals 16 residues.

The sample holds a few counts of this clonotype. This may come from a read error, since a much larger clone is one base off. The chain joins TRBV7-2 to TRBJ2-5; D is possibly TRBD2 (6 bases). Germline lookup yields CDR1 SGHTA and CDR2 FQGNSA. CDR3 length equals 17 residues. CDR3 sequence reads: CAGSLGDGGSLTETQYF. The CDR3 DNA reads TGTGCCGGCAGCTTAGGGGATGGGGGGTCCTTAACGGAGACCCAGTACTTC.

This clonotype was counted a few times. V is TRBV6-5 and J is TRBJ2-3, with D possibly being TRBD2 (5 bases). Trimming stripped 0 bases from V and 3 bases from J, with 13 bases between. This CDR3 region has 16 residues. Germline V CDR1 and CDR2: MNHEY, SVGAGI. The CDR3 DNA reads TGTGCCAGCAGTTACTCGCCGGGATCCAGAACAGATACGCAGTATTTT. This sequence encodes CASSYSPGSRTDTQYF.

This clonotype has at least ten counts. The genes are TRBV29-1 and TRBJ1-1; tentatively, D is TRBD1 (6 bases). CDR3 length equals 14 residues. In germline, CDR1 is SQVTM, CDR2 ANQGSEA. Deletions cut 4 bases from V and 0 bases from J, with 12 bases between. CDR3 coding DNA: TGCAGCGTTGCTTCAACAGGGTTGAACACTGAAGCTTTCTTT. Amino acids: CSVASTGLNTEAFF.

This clonotype was detected many times. V and J are TRBV28 and TRBJ2-7, with D tentatively TRBD1 (6 bases). This CDR3 region has 14 residues. The germline V gene encodes CDR1 MDHEN and CDR2 SYDVKM. V was shortened by 8 bases and J by 2 bases, with 16 bases between the two germline ends. The CDR3 sequence: CASRTTGITYEQYF. The CDR3 DNA is TGTGCCAGCCGGACAACAGGGATCACCTACGAGCAGTACTTC.